This passage covers 10 T cell receptor beta chains from one sample sequenced in a study of tumor-infiltrating lymphocytes in glioblastoma multiforme. TCR beta libraries were built from RNA through three nested multiplex PCR rounds using modified ARM-PCR. Using its own MiXCR run on the multiplex PCR reads, TCRdb lists one record per CDR3 protein. This sample has about 8,400 distinct CDR3 sequences, with around 70% found just once. Specimen: brain tumor tissue. The receptors stem from a male donor with glioblastoma.

This chain joins TRBV7-8 and TRBJ2-7, with no clear D. CDR1 and CDR2 from the germline V gene are SGHVS and FQNEAQ. CDR3 length: 18 residues. V was pared by 5 bases and J by 0 bases, with 23 bases between. In nucleotides, the CDR3 is TGTGCCAGCAGCATAGGGTATAAGGCAACAGTAAGCTCCTACGAGCAGTACTTC. Translating it yields CASSIGYKATVSSYEQYF. The full variable domain, with the rest looked up from reference TRBV7-8 and TRBJ2-7, is GAGVSQSPRYKVAKRGQDVALRCDPISGHVSLFWYQQALGQGPEFLTYFQNEAQLDKSGLPSDRFFAERPEGSVSTLKIQRTQQEDSAVYLCASSIGYKATVSSYEQYFGPGTRLTVT.

This clonotype was detected only a few times. V usage is TRBV12-3 or TRBV12-4 and J usage is TRBJ2-1; TRBD2 matches at 7 bases. Trimming cost V 6 bases and J 5 bases; bases outside gene matches: 10. CDR3 length equals 15 residues. As DNA, the CDR3 is TGTGCCAGCAGCCTTTTGCGGGAGTGGAACAATGAGCAGTTCTTC. This sequence encodes CASSLLREWNNEQFF.

The rearrangement links TRBV20-1 to TRBJ1-5; D is undetermined. CDR3 length: 17 residues. V shed 2 bases and J shed 0 bases, with 17 bases lying between them. CDR1 DFQATT and CDR2 SNEGSKA come from the germline V gene (reference sequence). The CDR3 reads CSARNLQFHGSNQPQHF. For the CDR3, the DNA is TGCAGTGCTAGAAATCTACAGTTCCACGGTAGCAATCAGCCCCAGCATTTT.

This chain links TRBV29-1 with TRBJ2-7, with TRBD1 matching over 7 bases. V dropped 1 base and J dropped 3; count of bases not matched to a gene: 12. Germline V CDR1 and CDR2: SQVTM, ANQGSEA. The CDR3 spans 16 residues. The chain's CDR3 is CSVEARATGNLYEQYF. The CDR3 DNA reads as TGCAGCGTTGAAGCCAGGGCGACAGGGAACCTCTACGAGCAGTACTTC.

Worth noting for this clonotype: One end of the junction fails to match germline, which may point to a read error. The chain is built from TRBV11-3 and TRBJ2-1; a possible D gene is TRBD2 (6 bases). Germline V gene sequence: CDR1 SGHNT, CDR2 YENEEA. The CDR3 extends over 13 amino acids. CDR3 sequence: CVSSLGGPDEQFF. The CDR3 DNA reads TGTGTCAGCAGCCTCGGAGGGCCCGATGAGCAGTTCTTC.

V usage is TRBV29-1 and J usage is TRBJ1-5, with 8 bases lining up with TRBD1. This CDR3 comprises 15 residues. CDR1 and CDR2 from the germline V gene are SQVTM and ANQGSEA. The trim removed 5 bases at V and 4 bases at J, leaving 10 bases unmatched. CDR3 in amino acids: CSVTWGTGYNQPQHF. CDR3 coding DNA: TGCAGCGTTACTTGGGGGACAGGTTATAATCAGCCCCAGCATTTT.

In regard to this clonotype: Since no conserved phenylalanine or tryptophan closes the CDR3, a read error is the likely cause. The rearrangement uses TRBV5-1 and TRBJ2-7; 8 bases are shared with TRBD2. The CDR3 runs to 15 residues. The germline CDR1 and CDR2 sequences are SGHRS and YFSETQ. The CDR3 loop is CASILDASGPYEQYL. The CDR3 DNA sequence: TGCGCCAGCATCTTGGACGCTAGCGGGCCCTACGAGCAGTACCTC.

V is TRBV5-1 and J is TRBJ2-2; weak D call: TRBD1 (5 bases). CDR3 length equals 15 residues. Germline V CDR1 and CDR2: SGHRS, YFSETQ. V was shortened by 8 bases and J by 0 bases, with 14 bases between the two germline ends. The CDR3 nucleotides are TGCGCCAGTAGCCTGGACACCCCGAACACCGGGGAGCTGTTTTTT. Translating gives CASSLDTPNTGELFF.

The chain carries TRBV4-1 and TRBJ1-5; D is perhaps TRBD1 (5 bases). Germline CDR1 MGHRA, CDR2 YSYEKL. Between the trimmed V and J ends, which lost 3 bases and 4 bases, there was a span of 10 bases. The CDR3 runs 14 residues. CDR3 sequence: CASSHDSGNQPQHF. Here the CDR3 DNA reads TGCGCCAGCAGCCACGACTCAGGGAATCAGCCCCAGCATTTT.

Turning to this clonotype: Since the CDR3 does not end with the conserved phenylalanine or tryptophan, this likely comes from a read error. The chain is built from TRBV4-2 and TRBJ1-1; the match to TRBD1 covers 8 bases. The trim removed 2 bases at V and 4 bases at J, leaving 9 bases unmatched. Germline assignment: CDR1 LGHNA and CDR2 YNFKEQ. The CDR3 is 16 amino acids. This CDR3 reads CASSQNLGQGVTEAFL. CDR3 DNA: TGTGCCAGCAGCCAAAACCTCGGACAGGGAGTCACTGAAGCTTTCCTT.